This T cell receptor (beta chain) comes out of a study of naive and memory T cell subsets. Findings of the study overall: TCR transcript changes with activation or differentiation may affect this RNA method.

V lost 2 bases and J lost 4, with 8 bases in between. The V gene's germline CDR1 is SGHTA and CDR2 FQGNSA. The CDR3 length is 14 residues. A note on this clonotype: Its antigen is still unknown.

An oligonucleotide containing a UMI was ligated to the 3' end of TCR cDNA. Whole blood, 2.5 ml, came from adult healthy volunteers. Input was about 1 to 1,100 ng of DNase-treated total RNA without cell sorting. The SP2 primer and nested alpha and beta constant region primers amplified ligated cDNA in four rounds. Reverse transcription of blood and skin TCR RNA was primed at alpha and beta constant regions. Via MiXCR, TCRdb re-called the 5' RACE reads, giving one row per CDR3 protein. This sample has roughly 60,000 distinct CDR3 sequences, with more than 6% found just once. The clonotype was recovered from a female donor in good health. The chain recombines TRBV7-2 with TRBJ1-4; D unclear. CDR3 nucleotides: TGTGCCAGCAGCTTATTGGTGATTAATGAAAAACTGTTTTTT. Translated: CASSLLVINEKLFF.